A selection of T cell receptor beta chains follows, all from one sample in a study of T cells in Graves' hyperthyroidism and ophthalmopathy. TCRdb passed the multiplex PCR reads through MiXCR, listing each CDR3 protein once. The repertoire has under 600,000 distinct CDR3 sequences, more than 15% of them found once; the top ten carry 2.5% to 4%. Sequenced sample: blood. These receptor sequences come from a woman between 35 and 50 years old with Graves' ophthalmopathy. Each CDR3 is given with its conserved first and last residue. Each record gives: V gene, clone size, J gene, D gene, CDR3 DNA, CDR3 protein. The D gene is left open where the match is weak. Some rows have no size entry. The others give once, few or many, or a class for an expanded clone.

V gene: TRBV7-6
clone size: .
J gene: TRBJ2-3
D gene: TRBD1
CDR3 DNA: TGTGCCAGCAGCTTAGCCGGGACAGGGGGTGCAGATACGCAGTATTTT
CDR3 protein: CASSLAGTGGADTQYF

V gene: TRBV20-1
clone size: many
J gene: TRBJ2-1
D gene: .
CDR3 DNA: TGCAGTGCTAGAGACGCCTCAGGAACGTGGCCCGAGCAGTTCTTC
CDR3 protein: CSARDASGTWPEQFF

V gene: TRBV27
clone size: .
J gene: TRBJ2-5
D gene: .
CDR3 DNA: TGTGCCAGCAGTTTATCGTCGGCCACACAAGAGACCCAGTACTTC
CDR3 protein: CASSLSSATQETQYF

V gene: TRBV6-5
clone size: many
J gene: TRBJ2-3
D gene: .
CDR3 DNA: TGTGCCAGCAGTCGAGACGCAGGGTGGGGTACGCAGTATTTT
CDR3 protein: CASSRDAGWGTQYF

V gene: TRBV2
clone size: many
J gene: TRBJ2-1
D gene: TRBD2
CDR3 DNA: TGTGCCAGCAGTGCGATAAAACTAGCGGGGTACAATGAGCAGTTCTTC
CDR3 protein: CASSAIKLAGYNEQFF

V gene: TRBV6-1
clone size: few
J gene: TRBJ1-1
D gene: TRBD1
CDR3 DNA: TGTGCCAGCAGCGACAGGGTCCTACCCTCTGAAGCTTTCTTT
CDR3 protein: CASSDRVLPSEAFF

V gene: TRBV30
clone size: .
J gene: TRBJ2-7
D gene: .
CDR3 DNA: TGTGCCTGGAGTGACGGGGGAAGCTCCTACGAGCAGTACTTC
CDR3 protein: CAWSDGGSSYEQYF

V gene: TRBV7-9
clone size: .
J gene: TRBJ2-2
D gene: .
CDR3 DNA: TGTGCCAGCAGCTGGCAGCCCGGGGAGCTGTTTTTT
CDR3 protein: CASSWQPGELFF

V gene: TRBV20-1
clone size: few
J gene: TRBJ1-1
D gene: TRBD1
CDR3 DNA: TGCAGTGCTCGACAGGGCATCGACACTGAAGCTTTCTTT
CDR3 protein: CSARQGIDTEAFF

V gene: TRBV11-2
clone size: many
J gene: TRBJ2-3
D gene: TRBD2
CDR3 DNA: TGTGCCAGCAGCTCCCAACCCGGGACTACTAGCACAGATACGCAGTATTTT
CDR3 protein: CASSSQPGTTSTDTQYF

V gene: TRBV11-2
clone size: .
J gene: TRBJ2-1
D gene: TRBD1
CDR3 DNA: TGTGCCAGTACTCCGCGGGACAGGGTCAACAATGAGCAGTTCTTC
CDR3 protein: CASTPRDRVNNEQFF

V gene: TRBV5-1
clone size: few
J gene: TRBJ2-5
D gene: .
CDR3 DNA: TGCGCCAGCAGCCTTCAGATGGGGGAGACCCAGTACTTC
CDR3 protein: CASSLQMGETQYF

V gene: TRBV28
clone size: .
J gene: TRBJ2-5
D gene: .
CDR3 DNA: TGTGCCAGCCTCTGGGGGAGCGGAGAGACCCAGTACTTC
CDR3 protein: CASLWGSGETQYF

V gene: TRBV9
clone size: few
J gene: TRBJ1-1
D gene: TRBD1
CDR3 DNA: TGTGCCAGCAGCGTAGCGGGGGACAGGAACACTGAAGCTTTCTTT
CDR3 protein: CASSVAGDRNTEAFF

V gene: TRBV6-6
clone size: few
J gene: TRBJ1-6
D gene: .
CDR3 DNA: TGTGCCAGCAGTTACGTTGATCGTAATTCACCCCTCCACTTT
CDR3 protein: CASSYVDRNSPLHF

V gene: TRBV20-1
clone size: .
J gene: TRBJ1-5
D gene: .
CDR3 DNA: TGCAGTGCTAGGACATCGGAACAGAGAAATCAGCCCCAGCATTTT
CDR3 protein: CSARTSEQRNQPQHF

V gene: TRBV5-1
clone size: few
J gene: TRBJ2-1
D gene: TRBD2
CDR3 DNA: TGCGCCAGCAGCCCGGCGGCTCGCGGGAGGGACAATGAGCAGTTCTTC
CDR3 protein: CASSPAARGRDNEQFF

V gene: TRBV7-2
clone size: .
J gene: TRBJ2-5
D gene: .
CDR3 DNA: TGTGCCAGCAGCCACGGATCAGAGGAGACCCAGTACTTC
CDR3 protein: CASSHGSEETQYF

V gene: TRBV3-1
clone size: many
J gene: TRBJ2-1
D gene: TRBD2
CDR3 DNA: TGTGCCAGCAGCCAAGATAAGACTAGCACTGAGCAGTTCTTC
CDR3 protein: CASSQDKTSTEQFF

V gene: TRBV6-1
clone size: few
J gene: TRBJ2-2
D gene: TRBD1
CDR3 DNA: TGTGCCACCAAACCTGGACAGGGGACCACCGGGGAGCTGTTTTTT
CDR3 protein: CATKPGQGTTGELFF

V gene: TRBV29-1
clone size: .
J gene: TRBJ1-1
D gene: .
CDR3 DNA: TGCAGCGTTGATTTTGGGCAGCAGGCTTTCTTT
CDR3 protein: CSVDFGQQAFF

V gene: TRBV11-2
clone size: many
J gene: TRBJ2-1
D gene: .
CDR3 DNA: TGTGCCAGCAGCTTAGATCATGGCTCCTACAATGAGCAGTTCTTC
CDR3 protein: CASSLDHGSYNEQFF

V gene: TRBV29-1
clone size: few
J gene: TRBJ2-3
D gene: .
CDR3 DNA: TGCAGCGTTGAAGATCCCTGGGGGTGGCAGTATTTT
CDR3 protein: CSVEDPWGWQYF

V gene: TRBV10-2
clone size: .
J gene: TRBJ1-5
D gene: TRBD1
CDR3 DNA: TGCGCCAGCAGTGCGCGACAGGGTCAGCCCCAGCATTTT
CDR3 protein: CASSARQGQPQHF

V gene: TRBV5-1
clone size: many
J gene: TRBJ1-1
D gene: TRBD1
CDR3 DNA: TGCGCCAGCAGCATCGGACAGGGTGGTGAAGCTTTCTTT
CDR3 protein: CASSIGQGGEAFF